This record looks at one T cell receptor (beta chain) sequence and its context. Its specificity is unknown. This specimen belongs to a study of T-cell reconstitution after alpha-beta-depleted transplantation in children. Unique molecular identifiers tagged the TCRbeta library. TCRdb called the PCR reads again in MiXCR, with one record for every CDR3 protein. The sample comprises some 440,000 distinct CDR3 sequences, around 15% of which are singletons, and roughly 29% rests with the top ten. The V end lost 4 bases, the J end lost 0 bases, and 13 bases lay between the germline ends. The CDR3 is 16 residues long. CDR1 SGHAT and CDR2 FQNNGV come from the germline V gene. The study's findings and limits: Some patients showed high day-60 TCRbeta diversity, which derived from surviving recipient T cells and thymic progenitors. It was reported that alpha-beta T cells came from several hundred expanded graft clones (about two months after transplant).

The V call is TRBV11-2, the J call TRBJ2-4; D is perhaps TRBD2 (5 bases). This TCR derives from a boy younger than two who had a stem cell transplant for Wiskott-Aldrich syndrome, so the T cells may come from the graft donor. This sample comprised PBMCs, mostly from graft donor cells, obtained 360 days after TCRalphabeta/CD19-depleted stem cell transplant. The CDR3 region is CASSSIRGLAKNIQYF. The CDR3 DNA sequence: TGTGCCAGCAGCTCCATTCGGGGTCTAGCCAAAAACATTCAGTACTTC.